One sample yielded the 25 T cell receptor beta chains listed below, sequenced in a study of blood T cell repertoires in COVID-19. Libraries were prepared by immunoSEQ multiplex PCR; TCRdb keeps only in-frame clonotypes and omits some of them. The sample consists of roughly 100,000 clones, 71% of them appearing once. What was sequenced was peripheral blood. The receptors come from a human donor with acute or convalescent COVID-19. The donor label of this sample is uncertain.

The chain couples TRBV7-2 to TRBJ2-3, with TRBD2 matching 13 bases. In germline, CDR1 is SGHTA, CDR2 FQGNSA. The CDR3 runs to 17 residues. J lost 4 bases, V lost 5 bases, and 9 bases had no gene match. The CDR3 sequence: CASSHTSGGGFADTQYF. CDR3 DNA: TGTGCCAGCAGCCACACTAGCGGGGGGGGCTTTGCAGATACGCAGTATTTT.

The CDR3 nucleotides are TGTGCCAGTAGTCAGACAGGGGACGCCGGGGAGCTGTTTTTT. It is translated as CASSQTGDAGELFF. The chain has TRBV19 and TRBJ2-2, with TRBD1 identical over 8 bases. The germline V gene has CDR1 LNHDA and CDR2 SQIVND (reference sequence). This CDR3 contains 14 residues. Trimming cost V 5 bases and J 6 bases; bases outside gene matches: 5.

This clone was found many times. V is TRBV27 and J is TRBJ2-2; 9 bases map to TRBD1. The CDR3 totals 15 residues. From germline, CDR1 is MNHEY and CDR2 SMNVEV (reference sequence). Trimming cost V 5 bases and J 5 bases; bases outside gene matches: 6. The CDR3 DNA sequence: TGTGCCAGCAGTAACAGGGGGCTCGGAACCGGGGAGCTGTTTTTT. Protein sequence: CASSNRGLGTGELFF.

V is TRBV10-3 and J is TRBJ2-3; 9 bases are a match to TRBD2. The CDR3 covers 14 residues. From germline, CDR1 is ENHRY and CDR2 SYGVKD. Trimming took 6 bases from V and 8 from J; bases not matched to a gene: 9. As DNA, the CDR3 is TGTGCCATCAGGGGAGCGGGGGGTCAGGGTACGCAGTATTTT. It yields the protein CAIRGAGGQGTQYF.

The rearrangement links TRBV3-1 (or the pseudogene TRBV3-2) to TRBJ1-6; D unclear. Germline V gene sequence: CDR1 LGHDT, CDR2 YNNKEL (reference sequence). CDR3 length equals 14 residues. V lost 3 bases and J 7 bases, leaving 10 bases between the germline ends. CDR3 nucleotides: TGTGCCAGCAGCCACAGGACGGGGAATTCACCCCTCCACTTT. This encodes CASSHRTGNSPLHF.

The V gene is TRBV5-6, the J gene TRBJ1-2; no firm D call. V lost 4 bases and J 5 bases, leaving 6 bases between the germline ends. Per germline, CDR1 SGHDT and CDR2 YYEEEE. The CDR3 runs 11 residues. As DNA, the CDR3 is TGTGCCAGCAGCCGGGAGTATGGCTACACCTTC. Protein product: CASSREYGYTF.

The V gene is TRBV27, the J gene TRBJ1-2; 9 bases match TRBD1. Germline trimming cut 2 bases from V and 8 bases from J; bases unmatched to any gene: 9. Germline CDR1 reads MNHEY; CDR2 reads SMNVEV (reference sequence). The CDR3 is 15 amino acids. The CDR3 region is CASSLADRGTGGYTF. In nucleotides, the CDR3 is TGTGCCAGCAGTTTAGCGGACAGGGGAACGGGGGGCTACACCTTC.

The CDR3 is CASSQPGQALVDQPQHF. The CDR3 nucleotides are TGTGCCAGCAGCCAACCGGGACAGGCTCTAGTCGATCAGCCCCAGCATTTT. V usage is TRBV28 and J usage is TRBJ1-5; 8 nucleotides agree with TRBD1. The CDR3 totals 17 residues. Germline V CDR1 and CDR2: MDHEN, SYDVKM. V dropped 6 bases and J dropped 5; count of bases not matched to a gene: 15.

The CDR3 loop is CASSPLSGGVSEAFF. CDR3 in DNA: TGTGCCAGCAGTCCACTGTCCGGGGGAGTCTCTGAAGCTTTCTTT. The rearrangement joins TRBV7-2 to TRBJ1-1, with D perhaps matching TRBD1 (5 bases). There are 15 residues in the CDR3. The V end lost 6 bases, the J end lost 6 bases, and 20 bases lay between the germline ends. Per the germline V gene, CDR1 is SGHTA and CDR2 is FQGNSA. Looking up the rest from reference TRBV7-2 and TRBJ1-1 gives the full variable domain: GAGVSQSPSNKVTEKGKDVELRCDPISGHTALYWYRQSLGQGLEFLIYFQGNSAPDKSGLPSDRFSAERTGGSVSTLTIQRTQQEDSAVYLCASSPLSGGVSEAFFGQGTRLTVV.

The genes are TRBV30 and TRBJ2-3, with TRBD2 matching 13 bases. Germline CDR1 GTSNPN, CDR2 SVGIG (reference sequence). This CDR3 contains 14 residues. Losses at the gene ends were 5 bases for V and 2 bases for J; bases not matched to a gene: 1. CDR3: CAWGTSGATDTQYF. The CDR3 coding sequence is TGTGCCTGGGGGACTAGCGGGGCCACAGATACGCAGTATTTT. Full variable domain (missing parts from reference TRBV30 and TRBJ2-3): SQTIHQWPATLVQPVGSPLSLECTVEGTSNPNLYWYRQAAGRGLQLLFYSVGIGQISSEVPQNLSASRPQDRQFILSSKKLLLSDSGFYLCAWGTSGATDTQYFGPGTRLTVL.

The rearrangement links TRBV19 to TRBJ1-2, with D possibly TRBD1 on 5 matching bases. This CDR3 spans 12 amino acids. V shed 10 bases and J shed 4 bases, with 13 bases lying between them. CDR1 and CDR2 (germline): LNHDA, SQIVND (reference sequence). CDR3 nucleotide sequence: TGTGCCACCACAAGCAGGGTCTATGGCTACACCTTC. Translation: CATTSRVYGYTF.

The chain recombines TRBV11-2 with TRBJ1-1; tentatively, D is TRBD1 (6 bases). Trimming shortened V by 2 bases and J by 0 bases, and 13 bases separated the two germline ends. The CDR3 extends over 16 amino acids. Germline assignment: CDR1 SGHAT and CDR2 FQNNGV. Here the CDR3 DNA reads TGTGCCAGCAGCTTACGGCCAACAGGGTTGAACACTGAAGCTTTCTTT. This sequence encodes CASSLRPTGLNTEAFF.

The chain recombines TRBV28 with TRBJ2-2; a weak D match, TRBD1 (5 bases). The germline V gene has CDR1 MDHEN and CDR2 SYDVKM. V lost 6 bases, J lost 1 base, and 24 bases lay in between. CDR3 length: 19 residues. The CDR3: CASSRFGAPGQLNTGELFF. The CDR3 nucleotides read TGTGCCAGCAGCCGATTTGGGGCGCCCGGACAATTGAACACCGGGGAGCTGTTTTTT.

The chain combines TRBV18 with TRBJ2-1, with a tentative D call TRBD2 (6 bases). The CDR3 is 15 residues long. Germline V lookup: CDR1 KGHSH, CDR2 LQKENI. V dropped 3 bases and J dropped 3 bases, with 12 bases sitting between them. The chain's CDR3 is CASSPGGANYNEQFF. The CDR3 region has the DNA TGTGCCAGCTCACCGGGCGGGGCGAACTACAATGAGCAGTTCTTC.

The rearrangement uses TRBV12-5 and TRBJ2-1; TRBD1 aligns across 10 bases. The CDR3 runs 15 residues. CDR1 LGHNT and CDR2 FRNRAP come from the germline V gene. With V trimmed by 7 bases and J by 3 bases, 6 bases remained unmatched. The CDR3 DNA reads TGTGCTAGTGCCGAGGGACAGGGGAACTACAATGAGCAGTTCTTC. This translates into CASAEGQGNYNEQFF.

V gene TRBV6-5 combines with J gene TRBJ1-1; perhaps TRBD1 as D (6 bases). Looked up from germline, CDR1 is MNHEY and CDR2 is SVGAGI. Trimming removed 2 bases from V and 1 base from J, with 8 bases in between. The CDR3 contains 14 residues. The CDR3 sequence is CASSYGGWNTEAFF. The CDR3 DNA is TGTGCCAGCAGTTACGGGGGCTGGAACACTGAAGCTTTCTTT.

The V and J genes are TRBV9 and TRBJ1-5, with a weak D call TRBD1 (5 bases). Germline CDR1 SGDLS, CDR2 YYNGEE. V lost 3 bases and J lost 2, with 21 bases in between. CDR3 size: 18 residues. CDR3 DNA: TGTGCCAGCAGCGCCCATCATTTAGGGGATTGGCGCAATCAGCCCCAGCATTTT. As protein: CASSAHHLGDWRNQPQHF.

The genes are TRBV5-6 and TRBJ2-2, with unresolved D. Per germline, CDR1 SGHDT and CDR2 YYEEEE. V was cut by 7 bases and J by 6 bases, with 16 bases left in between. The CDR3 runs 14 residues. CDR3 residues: CASSPTPAAGELFF. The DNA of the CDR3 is TGTGCCAGCTCCCCGACGCCGGCGGCCGGGGAGCTGTTTTTT.

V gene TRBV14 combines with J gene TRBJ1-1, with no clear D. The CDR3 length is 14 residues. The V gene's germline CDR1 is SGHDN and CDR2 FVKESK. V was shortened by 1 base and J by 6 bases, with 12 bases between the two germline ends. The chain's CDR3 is CASSQGRWRAEAFF. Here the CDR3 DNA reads TGTGCCAGCAGCCAAGGGAGGTGGAGGGCTGAAGCTTTCTTT. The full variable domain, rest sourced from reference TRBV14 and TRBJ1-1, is EAGVTQFPSHSVIEKGQTVTLRCDPISGHDNLYWYRRVMGKEIKFLLHFVKESKQDESGMPNNRFLAERTGGTYSTLKVQPAELEDSGVYFCASSQGRWRAEAFFGQGTRLTVV.

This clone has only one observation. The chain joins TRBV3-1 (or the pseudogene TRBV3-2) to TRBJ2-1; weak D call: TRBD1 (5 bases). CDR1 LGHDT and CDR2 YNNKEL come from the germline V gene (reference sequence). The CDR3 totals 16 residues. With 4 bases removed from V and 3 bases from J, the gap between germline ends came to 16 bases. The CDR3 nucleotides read TGTGCCAGCAGCCGCACAGGTTCTCACCTCTACAATGAGCAGTTCTTC. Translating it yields CASSRTGSHLYNEQFF.

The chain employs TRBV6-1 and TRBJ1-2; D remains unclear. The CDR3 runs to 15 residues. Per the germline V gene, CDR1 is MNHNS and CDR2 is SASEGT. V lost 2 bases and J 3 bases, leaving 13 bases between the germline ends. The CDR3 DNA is TGTGCCAGCAGTGAACCGGGGAAGCCTTACTATGGCTACACCTTC. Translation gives CASSEPGKPYYGYTF.

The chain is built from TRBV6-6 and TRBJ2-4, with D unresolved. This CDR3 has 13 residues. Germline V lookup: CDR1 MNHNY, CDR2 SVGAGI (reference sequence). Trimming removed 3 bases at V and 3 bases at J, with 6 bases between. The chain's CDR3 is CASSYGSKNIQYF. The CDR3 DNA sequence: TGTGCCAGCAGTTATGGCAGCAAAAACATTCAGTACTTC.

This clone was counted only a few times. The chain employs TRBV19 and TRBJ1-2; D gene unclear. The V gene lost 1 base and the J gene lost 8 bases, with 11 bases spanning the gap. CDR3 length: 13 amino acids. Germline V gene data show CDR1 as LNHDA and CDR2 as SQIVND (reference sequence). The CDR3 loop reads CASSIGSGSGYTF. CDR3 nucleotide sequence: TGTGCCAGTAGTATAGGTTCGGGGAGCGGCTACACCTTC.

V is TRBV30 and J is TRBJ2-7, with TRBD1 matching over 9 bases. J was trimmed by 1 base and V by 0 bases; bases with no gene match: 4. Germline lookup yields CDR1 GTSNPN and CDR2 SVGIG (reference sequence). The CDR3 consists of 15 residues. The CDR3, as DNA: TGTGCCTGGAGTGTAAACAGGGGGCTTTCCTACGAGCAGTACGTC. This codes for CAWSVNRGLSYEQYV.

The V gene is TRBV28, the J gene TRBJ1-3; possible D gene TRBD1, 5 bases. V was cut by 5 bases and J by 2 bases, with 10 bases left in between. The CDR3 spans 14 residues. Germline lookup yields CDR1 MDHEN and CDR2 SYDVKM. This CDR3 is CASSKGQPGNTIYF. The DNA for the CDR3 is TGTGCCAGCAGTAAGGGGCAGCCTGGAAACACCATATATTTT.